The present entry profiles one T cell receptor (beta chain) with its context. Using immunoSEQ multiplex PCR, the repertoire was profiled, and TCRdb retains in-frame clones only, with some absent. Here the sample spans about 190,000 clones, approximately 94% being singletons. The data were taken from a study of T cell responses to AZD1222 COVID-19 vaccine. The CDR3 is 13 amino acids. V lost 7 bases and J lost 5, with 14 bases in between. CDR1 MNHNY and CDR2 SVGAGI come from the germline V gene (reference sequence). The chain uses TRBV6-6 and TRBJ2-5, with D tentatively TRBD2 (5 bases). The sample in question was peripheral blood, obtained 28 days after the second dose of the MenACWY control vaccine. This TCR was recovered from an adult who received the MenACWY meningococcal vaccine as a control. This CDR3 is CASTERRGETQYF. CDR3 bases: TGTGCCAGCACCGAAAGGCGAGGGGAGACCCAGTACTTC.